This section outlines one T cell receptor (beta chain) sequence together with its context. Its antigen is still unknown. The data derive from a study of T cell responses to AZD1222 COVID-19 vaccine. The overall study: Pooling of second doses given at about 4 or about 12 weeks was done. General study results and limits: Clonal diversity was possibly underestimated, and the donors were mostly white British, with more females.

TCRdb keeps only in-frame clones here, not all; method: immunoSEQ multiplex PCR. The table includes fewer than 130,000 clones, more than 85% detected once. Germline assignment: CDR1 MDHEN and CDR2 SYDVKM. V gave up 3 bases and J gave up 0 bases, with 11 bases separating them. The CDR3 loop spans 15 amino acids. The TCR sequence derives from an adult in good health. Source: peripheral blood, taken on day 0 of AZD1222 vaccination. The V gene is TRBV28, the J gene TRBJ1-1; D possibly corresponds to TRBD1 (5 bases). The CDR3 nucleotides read TGTGCCAGCAGTTTGGGGCCTCAGGTGAACACTGAAGCTTTCTTT. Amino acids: CASSLGPQVNTEAFF.